This T cell receptor beta chain was sequenced in a study of cytomegalovirus exposure and HLA in healthy donors. Study-wide findings and caveats: There were under 200 TCR beta chains listed as cytomegalovirus-associated.

Regarding this clone: What it binds is not known.

Sequenced by immunoSEQ multiplex PCR; TCRdb stores in-frame clones only, minus some. The table includes about 180,000 clones, roughly 85% detected once. The clonotype comes from a man between 18 and 29 years old in good health and CMV-seropositive. The sequenced sample was PBMCs.

CDR3 protein: CASSLAIDRGRGTTEAFF. In nucleotides, the CDR3 is TGTGCCAGCAGCTTAGCTATAGACAGGGGGCGCGGGACCACTGAAGCTTTCTTT. The rearrangement joins TRBV11-2 to TRBJ1-1; 10 nucleotides agree with TRBD1. Looked up from germline, CDR1 is SGHAT and CDR2 is FQNNGV. With V trimmed by 1 base and J by 4 bases, 12 bases remained unmatched. The length of the CDR3 is 18 residues.